This passage covers 15 T cell receptor beta chains from one sample sequenced in a study of preoperative IRX-2 immunotherapy in early breast cancer. Documented treatment: preoperative locoregional IRX-2 cytokine immunotherapy. The method was immunoSEQ multiplex PCR; TCRdb's version includes in-frame clones alone and lacks a portion of them. The sample includes tens of thousands of clones, about 90% of them seen just once. This specimen was acquired from a patient treated with IRX-2 immunotherapy. The receptors shown here come from a human donor with breast cancer.

This chain joins TRBV7-7 and TRBJ2-7; 10 bases fit TRBD2. CDR3 length: 15 amino acids. The V segment lost 5 bases and the J segment 3 bases; nucleotides outside the gene matches: 7. CDR1 and CDR2 (germline): SSHAT, FNYEAQ (reference sequence). CDR3 coding DNA: TGTGCCAGCAGCCCTTCTAGCGGGAGTGTCTACGAGCAGTACTTC. Its translation: CASSPSSGSVYEQYF.

The CDR3 nucleotides are TGTGCCAGCTCACGGGGGACAGGGTCGGTCGGCAATCAGCCCCAGCATTTT. Its protein is CASSRGTGSVGNQPQHF. The chain joins TRBV18 to TRBJ1-5; 9 bases map to TRBD1. Germline V gene sequence: CDR1 KGHSH, CDR2 LQKENI. V lost 4 bases to trimming and J lost 2 bases; unmatched junction nucleotides: 9. CDR3 length: 17 amino acids.

The count of this clone is one. This chain connects TRBV7-9 to TRBJ2-1; 10 nucleotides align to TRBD2. Germline V gene data show CDR1 as SEHNR and CDR2 as FQNEAQ (reference sequence). There are 15 residues in the CDR3. Unmatched junction bases numbered 3, after V lost 5 bases and J lost 2 bases. Written as DNA, the CDR3 is TGTGCCAGCAGCGCAGCGGGAGGGCCCTACAATGAGCAGTTCTTC. It specifies CASSAAGGPYNEQFF. The full variable domain, in which reference TRBV7-9 and TRBJ2-1 provide the parts outside the CDR3, is DTGVSQNPRHKITKRGQNVTFRCDPISEHNRLYWYRQTLGQGPEFLTYFQNEAQLEKSRLLSDRFSAERPKGSFSTLEIQRTEQGDSAMYLCASSAAGGPYNEQFFGPGTRLTVL.

The chain joins TRBV18 to TRBJ1-2; no clear D. Trimming took 3 bases from V and 4 from J, leaving 12 bases between them. The CDR3 length is 14 residues. CDR1 is KGHSH, CDR2 LQKENI, per germline. The CDR3 coding sequence is TGTGCCAGCTCACCGGGCGACCCTCTCTATGGCTACACCTTC. Protein product: CASSPGDPLYGYTF.

This clone appeared a single time. The chain combines TRBV5-1 with TRBJ2-5; D gene ambiguous. With 5 bases removed from V and 2 bases from J, the gap between germline ends came to 10 bases. The length of the CDR3 is 13 residues. Per germline, CDR1 SGHRS and CDR2 YFSETQ. CDR3 in amino acids: CASSLNGQETQYF. CDR3 coding DNA: TGCGCCAGCAGTTTAAATGGGCAAGAGACCCAGTACTTC.

The chain couples TRBV5-6 to TRBJ2-7; a weak D match, TRBD2 (6 bases). Trimming stripped 0 bases from V and 3 bases from J, with 16 bases between. Germline CDR1 reads SGHDT; CDR2 reads YYEEEE. The length of the CDR3 is 16 residues. The chain's CDR3 is CASSLGGSGSFYEQYF. The CDR3 DNA is TGTGCCAGCAGCTTGGGGGGTAGCGGCTCCTTCTACGAGCAGTACTTC.

The V and J genes are TRBV27 and TRBJ1-2; 9 bases line up with TRBD1. There are 16 residues in the CDR3. Germline CDR1 and CDR2: MNHEY and SMNVEV (reference sequence). Trimming took 4 bases from V and 3 from J; bases not matched to a gene: 9. The chain's CDR3 is CASSSTGGDFYYGYTF. The CDR3 region has the DNA TGTGCCAGCAGTTCTACAGGGGGCGATTTTTACTATGGCTACACCTTC.

The chain carries TRBV5-6 and TRBJ1-6; D remains ambiguous. CDR1 is SGHDT and CDR2 is YYEEEE in the germline V gene. V was cut by 2 bases and J by 3 bases, with 9 bases left in between. The CDR3 has 15 amino acids. The CDR3 is CASSFGQIYNSPLHF. The CDR3 DNA reads as TGTGCCAGCAGCTTTGGCCAGATCTATAATTCACCCCTCCACTTT.

The rearrangement uses TRBV7-2 and TRBJ2-1; 14 bases are a match to TRBD2. V trimming: 2 bases; J trimming: 7 bases; junction bases outside the gene matches: 4. Germline V gene data show CDR1 as SGHTA and CDR2 as FQGNSA. This CDR3 spans 16 amino acids. Written as DNA, the CDR3 is TGTGCCAGCAGCTTAAGACTAGCGGGAGGGCTTAATGAGCAGTTCTTC. It encodes CASSLRLAGGLNEQFF.

This clone was seen just once. This sequence joins TRBV14 and TRBJ2-3; the match to TRBD2 covers 11 bases. Germline assignment: CDR1 SGHDN and CDR2 FVKESK. Trimming removed 5 bases from V and 1 base from J; junction bases left unmatched: 8. This CDR3 comprises 17 residues. Here the CDR3 reads CASSIDRTSGRTDTQYF. DNA for the CDR3: TGTGCCAGCAGCATAGACCGGACTAGCGGGCGCACAGATACGCAGTATTTT.

The chain recombines TRBV11-3 with TRBJ2-7; no clear D gene. The CDR3 sequence is 10 residues long. Deletions cut 8 bases from V and 3 bases from J, with 5 bases between. Germline V lookup: CDR1 SGHNT, CDR2 YENEEA. CDR3 residues: CASEDYEQYF. The DNA of the CDR3 is TGTGCCAGCGAGGACTACGAGCAGTACTTC.

This chain links TRBV4-1 with TRBJ2-1, with D tentatively TRBD1 (7 bases). This CDR3 spans 13 amino acids. Germline values: CDR1 MGHRA, CDR2 YSYEKL. V dropped 3 bases and J dropped 15 bases, with 18 bases sitting between them. CDR3 sequence: CASSQSYRGLLFF. The CDR3 coding sequence is TGCGCCAGCAGCCAGTCGTACAGGGGACTCTTGTTCTTC.

V usage is TRBV28 and J usage is TRBJ2-5; no clear D. The J call may not be correct, given that the DNA end is closer to TRBJ2-7. The CDR3 is made up of 11 amino acids. The germline V gene encodes CDR1 MDHEN and CDR2 SYDVKM. In DNA form, the CDR3 reads TGTGCCAGCAGTCAAAACTACGAGCAGTACTTC. It encodes CASSQNYEQYF.

This chain links TRBV2 with TRBJ2-7; TRBD2 might be the D (6 bases). Germline values: CDR1 SNHLY, CDR2 FYNNEI. The V end lost 7 bases, the J end lost 5 bases, and 18 bases lay between the germline ends. The length of the CDR3 is 14 residues. DNA of the CDR3: TGTGCCAGCAACCTCCGGGAGTCCCTGGACGAGCAGTACTTC. Translated: CASNLRESLDEQYF.

The chain links TRBV5-1 to TRBJ2-1; 7 nucleotides match TRBD2. The ends lost 4 bases at V and 5 bases at J; junction bases unmatched: 9. Germline V gene lookup returns CDR1 SGHRS and CDR2 YFSETQ. The CDR3 is made up of 15 amino acids. CDR3 in amino acids: CASSGAGRANNEQFF. CDR3 nucleotides: TGCGCCAGCAGCGGGGCGGGGAGGGCCAACAATGAGCAGTTCTTC.